This T cell receptor (beta chain) was documented in a study of shared clonotypes between healthy human individuals. Background on the study: Aged between 18 and 49, the donors were a couple of women and a few men.

V was pared by 8 bases and J by 4 bases, with 20 bases between. CDR1 and CDR2 (germline): LNHNV, YYDKDF (reference sequence). The CDR3 totals 15 residues. The method was immunoSEQ multiplex PCR; TCRdb's version includes in-frame clones alone and lacks a portion of them. The data contain millions of clones, roughly 96% of them seen just once; the ten biggest clones take up approximately 0.13%. The source material was naive CD4+ T cells sorted from blood. Subset given: CD45RA+ positively selected. The chain employs TRBV15 and TRBJ1-2; D unclear. The clonotype comes from a young man in good health. This chain's CDR3 is CATSEGGTKAYGYTF. The CDR3 nucleotides read TGTGCCACCTCCGAGGGAGGAACTAAGGCCTATGGCTACACCTTC.